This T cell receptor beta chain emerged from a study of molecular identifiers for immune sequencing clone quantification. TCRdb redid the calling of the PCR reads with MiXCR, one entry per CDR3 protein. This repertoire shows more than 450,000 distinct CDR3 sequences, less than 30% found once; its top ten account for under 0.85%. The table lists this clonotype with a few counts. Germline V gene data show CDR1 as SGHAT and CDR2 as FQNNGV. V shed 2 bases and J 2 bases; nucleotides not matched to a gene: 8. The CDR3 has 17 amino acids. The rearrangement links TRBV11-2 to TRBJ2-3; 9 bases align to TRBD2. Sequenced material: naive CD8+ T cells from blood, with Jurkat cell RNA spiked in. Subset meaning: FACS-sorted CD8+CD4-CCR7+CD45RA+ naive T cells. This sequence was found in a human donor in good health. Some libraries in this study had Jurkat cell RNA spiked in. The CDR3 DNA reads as TGTGCCAGCAGCTTACTATACCTAGCGGGGTCCACAGATACGCAGTATTTT. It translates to CASSLLYLAGSTDTQYF.